The T cell receptor beta chain under discussion was sequenced for a study of T cell responses to AZD1222 COVID-19 vaccine (TCRdb year 2021). For the study in its entirety: AZD1222 recipients with second doses at about 4 weeks or about 12 weeks were pooled, because spike-specific TCR depth and breadth did not differ between schedules. Trial participants were enrolled by age into 18-55, 56-69 and 70-plus year subgroups, with about 150, 28 and 57 TCR-sequenced participants respectively. A total of 233 trial participants underwent TCR sequencing, of whom nearly 210 had received two doses of AZD1222 and some 25 had received two doses of the MenACWY control vaccine.

The time point label here, explained by the study, means: baseline before first vaccination. The vaccinee samples were drawn from two UK trials, COV001 and COV002, one of which was a single-blind randomized controlled phase 2/3 trial testing AZD1222 (ChAdOx1 nCoV-19) in healthy adults. For TCRbeta chain sequencing, PBMC samples were collected from trial participants at day 0 and at day 28 after the second dose. The CDR3 regions of human TCRbeta chains were analyzed by immunosequencing. As for how the authors treated the data: Repertoire TCRs were checked for matches against a reference library of SARS-CoV-2-specific TCRs that had been generated using the MIRA antigen-specificity platform. Breadth was defined as the fraction of unique TCRs that were SARS-CoV-2-associated. Depth was defined as the fraction of total T cells that were SARS-CoV-2-associated. Each spike-specific TCR was assigned to its reactive spike region and to a CD4 or CD8 class using the MIRA data. Log10-transformed breadth and depth values were compared by one-way ANOVA with Sidak's multiple comparisons tests. What TCRdb holds here is the immuneACCESS table cut down to in-frame rearrangements. Part of the clones is not present; checked against another copy, under half of the missing clones reflect an unresolved V gene, and the others are unexplained. The V and J calls and the clone size are those of that table, but D and trimming were determined from the DNA. This sample holds some 130,000 clones; about four fifths were observed only once. Together, the top ten hold roughly 3.9% of the sample.

Overall study outcomes, separate from this receptor: Participants were mostly white British and included more females than males, and it was suggested by the authors that clonal diversity may have been underestimated. Reportedly, close to half of the unique spike-specific TCRs recognized epitopes lying outside the regions that are mutated in the B.1.351 and B.1.1.7 variants. Because no samples from the day 14 peak response were available, repertoires could be characterized only after the peak T cell response. In the small 56-69-year group, the increase in depth fell short of significance, most likely because of low power. The whole spike protein was spanned by vaccine-associated CD4 TCRs, and dominant responses were seen in regions 160-218 and 743-854. Conclusions about previously exposed vaccinees were limited because only a handful of AZD1222 recipients were SARS-CoV-2 seropositive at baseline. After two AZD1222 doses, spike-specific TCR breadth and depth were significantly higher than at day 0 and than in MenACWY recipients.

Based on the germline V gene, the CDR1 and CDR2 sequences are MDHEN and SYDVKM. Trimming removed 6 bases from V and 5 bases from J, leaving 11 bases between the germline ends. Taken from cysteine to phenylalanine, the CDR3 has 12 residues. CDR3 DNA is the only sequence kept; it has 36 bases, read in frame from the first base. The table lists this clone with a few counts. Its cognate antigen has yet to be identified. Base-call qualities are not available, and no considerably larger clone is one nucleotide away. The origin of this receptor is an adult in good health. This specimen consisted of peripheral blood, obtained on day 0 of AZD1222 vaccination. The receptor chain draws on TRBV28 and TRBJ2-7; TRBD1 is a possible D gene, resting on 6 matching bases. The DNA sequence is TGTGCCAGCAGACTATACAGGGACGAGCAGTACTTC. This is translated as CASRLYRDEQYF.